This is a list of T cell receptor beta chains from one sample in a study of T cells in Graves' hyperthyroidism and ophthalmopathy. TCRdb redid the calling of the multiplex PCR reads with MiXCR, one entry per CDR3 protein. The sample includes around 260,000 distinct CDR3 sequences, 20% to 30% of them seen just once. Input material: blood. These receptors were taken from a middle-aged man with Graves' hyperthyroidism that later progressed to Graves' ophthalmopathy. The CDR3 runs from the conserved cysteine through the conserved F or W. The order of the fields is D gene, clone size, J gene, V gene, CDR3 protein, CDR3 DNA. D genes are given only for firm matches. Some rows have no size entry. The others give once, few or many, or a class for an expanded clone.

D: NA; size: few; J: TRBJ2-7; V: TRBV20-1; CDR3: CSAGQGFSYEQYF; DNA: TGCAGTGCTGGGCAAGGATTCTCCTACGAGCAGTACTTC
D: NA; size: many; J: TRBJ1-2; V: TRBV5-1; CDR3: CASSFRTDYGYTF; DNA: TGCGCCAGCAGCTTTCGGACAGACTATGGCTACACCTTC
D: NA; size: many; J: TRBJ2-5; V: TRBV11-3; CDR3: CASSQFGETQYF; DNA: TGTGCCAGCAGCCAATTCGGGGAGACCCAGTACTTC
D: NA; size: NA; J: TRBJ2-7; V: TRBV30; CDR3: CAWSSVIKTSEQYF; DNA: TGTGCCTGGAGTTCGGTGATAAAAACGTCCGAGCAGTACTTC
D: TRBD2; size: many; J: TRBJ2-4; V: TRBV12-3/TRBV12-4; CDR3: CASSRTSGGDIQYF; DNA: TGTGCCAGCAGCCGGACTAGCGGAGGGGACATTCAGTACTTC
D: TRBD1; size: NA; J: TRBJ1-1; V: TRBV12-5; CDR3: CASAFSSWTGEGTEAFF; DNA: TGTGCTAGTGCCTTTTCCTCATGGACAGGGGAGGGAACTGAAGCTTTCTTT
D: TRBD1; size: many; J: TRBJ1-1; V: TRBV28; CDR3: CASRERTGDLNTEAFF; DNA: TGTGCCAGCAGGGAAAGAACAGGGGACCTGAACACTGAAGCTTTCTTT
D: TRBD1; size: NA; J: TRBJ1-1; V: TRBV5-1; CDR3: CASSPMGQPNTEAFF; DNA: TGCGCCAGCAGCCCAATGGGACAGCCGAACACTGAAGCTTTCTTT
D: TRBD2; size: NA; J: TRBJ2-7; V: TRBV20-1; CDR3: CSAARTSGSGEQYF; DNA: TGCAGTGCTGCCCGTACTAGCGGGTCTGGGGAGCAGTACTTC
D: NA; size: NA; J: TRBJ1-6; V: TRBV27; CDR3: CASTTLGVYNSPLHF; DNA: TGTGCCAGCACCACACTCGGGGTTTATAATTCACCCCTCCACTTT
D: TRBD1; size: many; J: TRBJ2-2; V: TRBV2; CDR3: CASSGQGAHTGELFF; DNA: TGTGCCAGCAGTGGACAGGGGGCGCACACCGGGGAGCTGTTTTTT
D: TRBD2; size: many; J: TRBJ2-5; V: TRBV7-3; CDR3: CASSSSGSETQYF; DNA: TGTGCCAGCAGCTCAAGCGGGAGTGAGACCCAGTACTTC
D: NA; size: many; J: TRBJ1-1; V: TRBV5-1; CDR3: CASSFQGVSTEAFF; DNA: TGCGCCAGCAGCTTTCAAGGGGTATCCACTGAAGCTTTCTTT
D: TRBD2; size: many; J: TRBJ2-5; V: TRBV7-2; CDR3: CASSLLTPGHPLAGDGGRETQYF; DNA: TGTGCCAGCAGCTTATTGACCCCCGGCCACCCGCTAGCGGGTGATGGTGGTCGGGAGACCCAGTACTTC
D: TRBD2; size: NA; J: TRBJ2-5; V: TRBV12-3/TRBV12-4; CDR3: CASSSWGGSQETQYF; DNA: TGTGCCAGCAGCTCTTGGGGGGGGTCCCAAGAGACCCAGTACTTC
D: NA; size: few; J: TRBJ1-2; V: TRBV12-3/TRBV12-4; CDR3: CASSFGTSYGYTF; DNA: TGTGCCAGCAGTTTCGGGACAAGCTATGGCTACACCTTC
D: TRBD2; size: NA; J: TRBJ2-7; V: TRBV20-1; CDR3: CSASGPSGNYEQYF; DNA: TGCAGTGCTAGTGGGCCTAGCGGGAACTACGAGCAGTACTTC
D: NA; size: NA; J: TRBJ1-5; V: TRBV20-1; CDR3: CSARDLWGGGEHF; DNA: TGCAGTGCTAGAGATCTTTGGGGGGGGGGGGAGCATTTT
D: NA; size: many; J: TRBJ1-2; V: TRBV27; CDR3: CASSPPGRSFYGYTF; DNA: TGTGCCAGCAGTCCTCCAGGGCGCAGCTTCTATGGCTACACCTTC
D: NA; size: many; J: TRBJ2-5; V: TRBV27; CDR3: CASSFEGGFGTQYF; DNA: TGTGCCAGCAGTTTCGAGGGGGGCTTCGGGACCCAGTACTTC
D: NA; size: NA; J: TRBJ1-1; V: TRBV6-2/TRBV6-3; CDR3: CASSHTEFRGGTEAFF; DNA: TGTGCCAGCAGTCACACAGAGTTTCGAGGGGGCACTGAAGCTTTCTTT
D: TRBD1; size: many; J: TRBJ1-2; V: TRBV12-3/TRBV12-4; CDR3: CASSLGQGEYYGYTF; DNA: TGTGCCAGCAGTTTGGGACAGGGGGAATATTATGGCTACACCTTC
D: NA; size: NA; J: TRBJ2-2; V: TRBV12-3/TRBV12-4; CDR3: CASSLGRGTNTGELFF; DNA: TGTGCCAGCAGTTTAGGGCGGGGAACGAACACCGGGGAGCTGTTTTTT
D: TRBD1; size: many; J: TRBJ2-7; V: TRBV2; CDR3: CASSVGGWYEQYF; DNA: TGTGCCAGCAGTGTAGGGGGCTGGTACGAGCAGTACTTC
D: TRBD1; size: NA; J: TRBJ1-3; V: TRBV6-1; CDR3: CASSATGDSGNTIYF; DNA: TGTGCCAGCAGTGCGACAGGGGACTCTGGAAACACCATATATTTT
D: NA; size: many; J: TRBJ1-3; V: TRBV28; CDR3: CASKEQGSSGNTIYF; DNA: TGTGCCAGCAAGGAGCAGGGTTCGTCTGGAAACACCATATATTTT
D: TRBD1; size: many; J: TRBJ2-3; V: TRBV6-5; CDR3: CASSYSYRGASDTQYF; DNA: TGTGCCAGCAGTTACTCGTACAGGGGCGCATCAGATACGCAGTATTTT
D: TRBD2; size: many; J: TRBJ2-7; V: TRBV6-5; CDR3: CASSYRGLAGGTYEQYF; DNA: TGTGCCAGCAGTTACCGGGGACTAGCGGGAGGGACCTACGAGCAGTACTTC
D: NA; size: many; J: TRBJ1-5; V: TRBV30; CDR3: CAWSGGVRANQPQHF; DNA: TGTGCCTGGAGCGGGGGTGTCAGGGCGAATCAGCCCCAGCATTTT
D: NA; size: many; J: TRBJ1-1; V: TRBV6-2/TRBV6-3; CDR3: CASSSPLGGLLNAEAFF; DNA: TGTGCCAGCAGTTCTCCTTTAGGGGGGCTACTGAACGCTGAAGCTTTCTTT
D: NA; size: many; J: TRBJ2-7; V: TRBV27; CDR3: CASTLGGYEQYF; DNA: TGTGCCAGCACCCTGGGTGGTTACGAGCAGTACTTC
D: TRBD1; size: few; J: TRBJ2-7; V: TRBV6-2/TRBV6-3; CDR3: CASTPTGQGFYEQYF; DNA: TGTGCCAGCACCCCTACGGGACAGGGTTTTTACGAGCAGTACTTC
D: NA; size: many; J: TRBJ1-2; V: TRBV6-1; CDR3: CASNPKGGMGYGYTF; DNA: TGTGCCAGCAACCCCAAAGGCGGGATGGGCTATGGCTACACCTTC